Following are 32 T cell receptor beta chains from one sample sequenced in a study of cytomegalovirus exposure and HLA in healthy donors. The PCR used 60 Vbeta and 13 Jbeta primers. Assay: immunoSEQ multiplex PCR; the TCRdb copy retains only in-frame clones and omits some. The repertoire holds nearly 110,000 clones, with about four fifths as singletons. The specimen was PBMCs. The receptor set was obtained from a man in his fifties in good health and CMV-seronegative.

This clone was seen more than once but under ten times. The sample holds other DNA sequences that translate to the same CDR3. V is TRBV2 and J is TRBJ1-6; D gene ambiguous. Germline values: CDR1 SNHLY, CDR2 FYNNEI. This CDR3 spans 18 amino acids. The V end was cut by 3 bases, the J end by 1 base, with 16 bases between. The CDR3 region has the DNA TGTGCCAGCAGTGACCGGAGACCGGAGGAGTCCTATAATTCACCCCTCCACTTT. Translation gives CASSDRRPEESYNSPLHF.

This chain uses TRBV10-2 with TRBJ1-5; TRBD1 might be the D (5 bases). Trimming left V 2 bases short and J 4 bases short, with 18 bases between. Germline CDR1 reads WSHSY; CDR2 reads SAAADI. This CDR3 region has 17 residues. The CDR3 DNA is TGCGCCAGCAGTGAGACGGAGGGACCGCTGGTGAATCAGCCCCAGCATTTT. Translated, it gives CASSETEGPLVNQPQHF.

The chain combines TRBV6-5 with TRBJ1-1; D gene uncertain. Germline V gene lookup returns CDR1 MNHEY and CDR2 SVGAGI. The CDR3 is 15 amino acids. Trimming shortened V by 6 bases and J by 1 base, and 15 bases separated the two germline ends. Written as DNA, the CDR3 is TGTGCCAGCAGCCTAAAAGCGGCGGGGAACACTGAAGCTTTCTTT. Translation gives CASSLKAAGNTEAFF.

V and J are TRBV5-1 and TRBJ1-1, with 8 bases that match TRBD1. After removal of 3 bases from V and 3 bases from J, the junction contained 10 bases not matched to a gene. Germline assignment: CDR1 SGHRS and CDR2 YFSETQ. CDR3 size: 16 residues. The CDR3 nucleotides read TGCGCCAGCAGCTATTTTCCGACAGGGGTTGACACTGAAGCTTTCTTT. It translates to CASSYFPTGVDTEAFF. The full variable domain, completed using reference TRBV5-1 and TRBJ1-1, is KAGVTQTPRYLIKTRGQQVTLSCSPISGHRSVSWYQQTPGQGLQFLFEYFSETQRNKGNFPGRFSGRQFSNSRSEMNVSTLELGDSALYLCASSYFPTGVDTEAFFGQGTRLTVV.

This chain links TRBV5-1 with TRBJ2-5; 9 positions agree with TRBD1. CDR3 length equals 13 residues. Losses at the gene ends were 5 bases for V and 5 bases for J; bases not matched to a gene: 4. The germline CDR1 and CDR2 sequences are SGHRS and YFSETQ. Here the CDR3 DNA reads TGCGCCAGCAGTTACAGGGGGCTGGAGACCCAGTACTTC. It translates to CASSYRGLETQYF.

For the CDR3, the DNA is TGTGCCAGCAGCTTACCGGGAGCCCAAGAGACCCAGTACTTC. Translation gives CASSLPGAQETQYF. J is TRBJ2-5 and V is TRBV7-2; D perhaps matches TRBD2 (6 bases). Germline values: CDR1 SGHTA, CDR2 FQGNSA. Deletions cut 2 bases from V and 1 base from J, with 8 bases between. The CDR3 has 14 residues.

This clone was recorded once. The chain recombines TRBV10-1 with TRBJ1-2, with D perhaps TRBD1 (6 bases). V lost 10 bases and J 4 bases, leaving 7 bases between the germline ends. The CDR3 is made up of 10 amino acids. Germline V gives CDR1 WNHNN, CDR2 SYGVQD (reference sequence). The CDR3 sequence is CATDSYGYTF. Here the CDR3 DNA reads TGCGCCACGGACAGCTATGGCTACACCTTC.

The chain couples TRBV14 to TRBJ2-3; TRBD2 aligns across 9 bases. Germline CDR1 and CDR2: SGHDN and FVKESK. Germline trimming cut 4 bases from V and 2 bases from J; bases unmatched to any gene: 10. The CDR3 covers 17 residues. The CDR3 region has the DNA TGTGCCAGCAGCCCAAGTACTAGCGGGTGGGCCACAGATACGCAGTATTTT. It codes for CASSPSTSGWATDTQYF.

This CDR3 is CASSFENSNQPQHF. CDR3 in DNA: TGTGCCAGCAGCTTCGAGAATAGCAATCAGCCCCAGCATTTT. The J gene is TRBJ1-5, the V gene TRBV7-9; D gene uncertain. V was shortened by 3 bases and J by 0 bases, with 6 bases between the two germline ends. The CDR3 spans 14 residues. Germline lookup yields CDR1 SEHNR and CDR2 FQNEAQ (reference sequence).

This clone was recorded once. This chain's CDR3 is CASNPGAGANVLTF. CDR3 sequence (DNA): TGTGCCAGCAATCCGGGGGCTGGGGCCAACGTCCTGACTTTC. The chain carries TRBV6-5 and TRBJ2-6; TRBD2 is a possible D gene (6 bases). V was cut by 7 bases and J by 2 bases, with 9 bases left in between. The length of the CDR3 is 14 residues. Germline loops: CDR1 MNHEY, CDR2 SVGAGI.

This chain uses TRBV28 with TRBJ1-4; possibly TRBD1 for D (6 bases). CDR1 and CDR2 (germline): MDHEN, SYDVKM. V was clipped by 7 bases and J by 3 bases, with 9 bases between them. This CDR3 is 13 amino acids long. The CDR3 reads CASTWTANEKLFF. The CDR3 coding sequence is TGTGCCAGCACATGGACAGCTAATGAAAAACTGTTTTTT.

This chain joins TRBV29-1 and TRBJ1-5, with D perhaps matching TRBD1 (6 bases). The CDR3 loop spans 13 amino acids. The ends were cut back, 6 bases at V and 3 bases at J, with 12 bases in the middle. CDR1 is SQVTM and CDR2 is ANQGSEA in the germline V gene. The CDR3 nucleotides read TGCAGCGTAGCCCGGGACACCAATCAGCCCCAGCATTTT. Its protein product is CSVARDTNQPQHF.

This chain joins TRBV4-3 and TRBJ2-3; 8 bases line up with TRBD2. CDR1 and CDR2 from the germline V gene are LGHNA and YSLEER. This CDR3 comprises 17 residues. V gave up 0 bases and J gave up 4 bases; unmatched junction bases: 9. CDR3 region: CASSQDGWGSGADTQYF. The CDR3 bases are TGCGCCAGCAGCCAAGATGGATGGGGTAGCGGGGCAGATACGCAGTATTTT.

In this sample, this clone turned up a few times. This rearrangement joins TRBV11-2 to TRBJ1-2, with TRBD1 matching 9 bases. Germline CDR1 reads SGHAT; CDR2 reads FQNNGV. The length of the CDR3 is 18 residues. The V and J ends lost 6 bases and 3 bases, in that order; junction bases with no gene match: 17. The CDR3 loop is CASSSLRDRALKDYGYTF. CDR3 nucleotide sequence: TGTGCCAGCAGTTCCCTCCGGGACAGGGCTCTCAAAGACTATGGCTACACCTTC.

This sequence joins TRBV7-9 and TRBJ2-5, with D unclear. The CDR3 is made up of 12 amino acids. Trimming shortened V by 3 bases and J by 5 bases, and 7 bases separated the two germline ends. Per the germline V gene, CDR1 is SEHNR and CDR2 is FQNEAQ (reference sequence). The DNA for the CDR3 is TGTGCCAGCAGCTTGGGCGTGGAGACCCAGTACTTC. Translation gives CASSLGVETQYF. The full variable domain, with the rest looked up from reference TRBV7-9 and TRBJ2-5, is DTGVSQNPRHKITKRGQNVTFRCDPISEHNRLYWYRQTLGQGPEFLTYFQNEAQLEKSRLLSDRFSAERPKGSFSTLEIQRTEQGDSAMYLCASSLGVETQYFGPGTRLLVL.

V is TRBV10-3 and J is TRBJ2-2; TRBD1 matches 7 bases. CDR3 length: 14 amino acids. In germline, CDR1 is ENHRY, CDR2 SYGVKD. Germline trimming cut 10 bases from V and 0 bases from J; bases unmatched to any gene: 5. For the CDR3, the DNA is TGTGCCAGCTCCGGGACAGCGAACACCGGGGAGCTGTTTTTT. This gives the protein CASSGTANTGELFF.

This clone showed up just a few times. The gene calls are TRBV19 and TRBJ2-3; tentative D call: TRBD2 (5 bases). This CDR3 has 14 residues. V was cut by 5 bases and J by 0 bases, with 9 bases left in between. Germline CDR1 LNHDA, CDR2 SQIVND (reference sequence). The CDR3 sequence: CASSGLTSTDTQYF. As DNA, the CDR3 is TGTGCCAGTAGTGGACTGACGAGCACAGATACGCAGTATTTT.

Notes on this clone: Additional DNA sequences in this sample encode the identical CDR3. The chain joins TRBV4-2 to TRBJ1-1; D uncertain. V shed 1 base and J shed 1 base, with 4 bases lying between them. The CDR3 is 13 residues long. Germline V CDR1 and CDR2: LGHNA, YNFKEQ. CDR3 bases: TGTGCCAGCAGCCAAGTGCGGAACACTGAAGCTTTCTTT. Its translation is CASSQVRNTEAFF.

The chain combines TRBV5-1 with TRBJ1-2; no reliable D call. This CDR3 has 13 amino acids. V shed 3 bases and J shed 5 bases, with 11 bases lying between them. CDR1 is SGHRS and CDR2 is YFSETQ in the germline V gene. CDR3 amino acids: CASSWEGEYGYTF. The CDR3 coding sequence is TGCGCCAGCAGCTGGGAGGGAGAGTATGGCTACACCTTC.

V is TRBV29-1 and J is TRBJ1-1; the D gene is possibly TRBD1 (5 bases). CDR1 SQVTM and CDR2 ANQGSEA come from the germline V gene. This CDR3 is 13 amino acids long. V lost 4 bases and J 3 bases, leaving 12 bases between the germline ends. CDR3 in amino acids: CSVAQGWDTEAFF. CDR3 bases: TGCAGCGTTGCCCAGGGTTGGGACACTGAAGCTTTCTTT. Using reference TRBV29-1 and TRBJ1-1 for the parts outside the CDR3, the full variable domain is SAVISQKPSRDICQRGTSLTIQCQVDSQVTMMFWYRQQPGQSLTLIATANQGSEATYESGFVIDKFPISRPNLTFSTLTVSNMSPEDSSIYLCSVAQGWDTEAFFGQGTRLTVV.

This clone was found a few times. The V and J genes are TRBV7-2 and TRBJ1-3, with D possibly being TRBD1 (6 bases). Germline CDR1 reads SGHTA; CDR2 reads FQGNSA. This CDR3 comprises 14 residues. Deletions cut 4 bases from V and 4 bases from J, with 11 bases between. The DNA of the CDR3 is TGTGCCAGCAGCTCCTACAGGGTCGGAAACACCATATATTTT. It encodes CASSSYRVGNTIYF.

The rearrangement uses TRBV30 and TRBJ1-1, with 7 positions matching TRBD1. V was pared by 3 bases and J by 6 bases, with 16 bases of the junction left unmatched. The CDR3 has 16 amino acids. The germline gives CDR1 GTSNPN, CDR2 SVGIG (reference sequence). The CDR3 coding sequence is TGTGCCTGGAGGATGGCCTGGCAGGGGGTTTGGCCTGAAGCTTTCTTT. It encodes CAWRMAWQGVWPEAFF.

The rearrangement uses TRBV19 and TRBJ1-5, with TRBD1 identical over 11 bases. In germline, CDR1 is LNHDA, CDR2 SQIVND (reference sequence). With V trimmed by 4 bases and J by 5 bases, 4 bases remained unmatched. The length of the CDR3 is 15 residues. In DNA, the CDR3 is TGTGCCAGTAGTACCCGGACAGGGGGCTATCAGCCCCAGCATTTT. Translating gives CASSTRTGGYQPQHF.

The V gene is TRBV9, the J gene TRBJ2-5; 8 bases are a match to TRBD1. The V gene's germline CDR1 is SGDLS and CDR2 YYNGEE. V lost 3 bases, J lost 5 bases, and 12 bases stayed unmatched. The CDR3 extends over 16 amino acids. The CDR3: CASSAALGQAGETQYF. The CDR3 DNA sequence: TGTGCCAGCAGCGCCGCGCTGGGACAGGCGGGTGAGACCCAGTACTTC.

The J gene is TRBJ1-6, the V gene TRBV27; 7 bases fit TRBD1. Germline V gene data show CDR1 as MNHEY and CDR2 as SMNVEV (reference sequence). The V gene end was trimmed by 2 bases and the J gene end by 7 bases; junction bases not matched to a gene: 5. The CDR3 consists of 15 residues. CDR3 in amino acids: CASSLRQGSNSPLHF. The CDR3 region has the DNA TGTGCCAGCAGTTTAAGACAGGGCAGCAATTCACCCCTCCACTTT.

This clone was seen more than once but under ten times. In DNA form, the CDR3 reads TGTGCCAGCTCACAGACAGCAAGTAACACCGGGGAGCTGTTTTTT. The encoded protein is CASSQTASNTGELFF. The genes are TRBV18 and TRBJ2-2; perhaps TRBD1 as D (5 bases). V was clipped by 4 bases and J by 2 bases, with 11 bases between them. Germline V gives CDR1 KGHSH, CDR2 LQKENI. The CDR3 totals 15 residues.

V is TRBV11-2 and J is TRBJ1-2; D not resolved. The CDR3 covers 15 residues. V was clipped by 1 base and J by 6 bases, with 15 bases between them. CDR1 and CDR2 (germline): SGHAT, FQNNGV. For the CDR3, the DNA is TGTGCCAGCAGCTTAGGGTCGGAGGTAGGGCATGGCTACACCTTC. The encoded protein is CASSLGSEVGHGYTF.

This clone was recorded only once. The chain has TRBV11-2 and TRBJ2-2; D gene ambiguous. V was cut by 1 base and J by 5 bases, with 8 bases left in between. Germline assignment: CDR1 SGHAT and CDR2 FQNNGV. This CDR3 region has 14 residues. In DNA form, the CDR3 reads TGTGCCAGCAGCTTAGGACGGAGTACCGGGGAGCTGTTTTTT. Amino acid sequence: CASSLGRSTGELFF. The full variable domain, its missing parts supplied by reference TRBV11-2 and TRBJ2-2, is EAGVAQSPRYKIIEKRQSVAFWCNPISGHATLYWYQQILGQGPKLLIQFQNNGVVDDSQLPKDRFSAERLKGVDSTLKIQPAKLEDSAVYLCASSLGRSTGELFFGEGSRLTVL.

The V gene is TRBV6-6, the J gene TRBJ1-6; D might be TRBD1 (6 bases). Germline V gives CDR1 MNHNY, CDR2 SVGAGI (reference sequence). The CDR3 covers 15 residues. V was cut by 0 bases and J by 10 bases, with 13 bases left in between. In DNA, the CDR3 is TGTGCCAGCAGTTACTCAGGGGGAGAAAGCTCACCCCTCCACTTT. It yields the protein CASSYSGGESSPLHF.

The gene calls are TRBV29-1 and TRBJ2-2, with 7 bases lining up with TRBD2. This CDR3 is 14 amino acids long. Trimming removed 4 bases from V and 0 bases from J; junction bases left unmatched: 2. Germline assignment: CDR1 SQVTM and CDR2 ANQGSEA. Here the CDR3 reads CSVVRGANTGELFF. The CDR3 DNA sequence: TGCAGCGTTGTACGGGGGGCGAACACCGGGGAGCTGTTTTTT.

CDR3 loop: CASSLQGPYGYTF. The DNA for the CDR3 is TGTGCCAGCAGCCTACAGGGTCCCTATGGCTACACCTTC. The chain joins TRBV11-1 to TRBJ1-2, with D possibly matching TRBD1 (6 bases). Trimming took off 5 bases at V and 4 bases at J, with 11 bases between the two ends. This CDR3 is 13 amino acids long. The germline gives CDR1 SGHAT, CDR2 FQDESV (reference sequence).

CDR3 sequence reads: CAGGDLSYNEQFF. CDR3 DNA: TGTGCCGGGGGGGACCTCTCCTACAATGAGCAGTTCTTC. The genes are TRBV2 and TRBJ2-1; 7 bases agree with TRBD2. This CDR3 is 13 amino acids long. The V and J ends lost 11 bases and 0 bases, in that order; junction bases with no gene match: 4. CDR1 is SNHLY and CDR2 is FYNNEI in the germline V gene.